Below, one TCR beta chain is given with its context. Its antigen is as yet unknown. In the PCR, 60 Vbeta and 13 Jbeta primers were used. The table came from immunoSEQ multiplex PCR; TCRdb's copy has only in-frame clones and leaves some out. The sample has about 180,000 clones; roughly three quarters are singletons. The record originates from a study of cytomegalovirus exposure and HLA in healthy donors. Overall study findings and caveats: Earlier findings revealed that most TCR beta V segments proved productive either about 87% or about 30% of the time.

J lost 6 bases, V lost 2 bases, and 6 bases had no gene match. The V gene's germline CDR1 is SNHLY and CDR2 FYNNEI. The CDR3 loop spans 15 amino acids. This receptor was identified in a woman aged 45 to 65 in good health and CMV-seropositive. Sequenced: PBMCs. The chain links TRBV2 to TRBJ2-1, with 8 bases that match TRBD1. The CDR3 loop is CASSEFTGGANEQFF. CDR3 DNA sequence: TGTGCCAGCAGTGAATTCACAGGGGGTGCCAATGAGCAGTTCTTC.